This T cell receptor (beta chain) is from a study of patients and donors after allogeneic stem cell transplantation. TCRdb called the RT-PCR reads again in MiXCR, with one record for every CDR3 protein. In the table there are some 960,000 distinct CDR3 sequences, 15% to 20% of which are singletons. CDR1 is SEHNR, CDR2 FQNEAQ, per germline (reference sequence). Trimming took 5 bases from V and 0 from J, leaving 12 bases between them. The CDR3 length is 15 residues. This clonotype has just a few counts. This chain joins TRBV7-9 and TRBJ2-3; D is perhaps TRBD1 or TRBD2 (5 bases each). Sample: blood, either unsorted or a sorted T cell fraction (not recorded which). The sequence came from a human donor who was either an allogeneic HSCT recipient or a stem cell or donor lymphocyte infusion donor (not recorded which). It is not recorded whose cells these are; they may come from a transplant donor. Here the CDR3 DNA reads TGTGCCAGCAGCCCACCTTGGGGGAGCACAGATACGCAGTATTTT. It is translated as CASSPPWGSTDTQYF. The full variable domain, its missing parts supplied by reference TRBV7-9 and TRBJ2-3, is DTGVSQNPRHKITKRGQNVTFRCDPISEHNRLYWYRQTLGQGPEFLTYFQNEAQLEKSRLLSDRFSAERPKGSFSTLEIQRTEQGDSAMYLCASSPPWGSTDTQYFGPGTRLTVL.